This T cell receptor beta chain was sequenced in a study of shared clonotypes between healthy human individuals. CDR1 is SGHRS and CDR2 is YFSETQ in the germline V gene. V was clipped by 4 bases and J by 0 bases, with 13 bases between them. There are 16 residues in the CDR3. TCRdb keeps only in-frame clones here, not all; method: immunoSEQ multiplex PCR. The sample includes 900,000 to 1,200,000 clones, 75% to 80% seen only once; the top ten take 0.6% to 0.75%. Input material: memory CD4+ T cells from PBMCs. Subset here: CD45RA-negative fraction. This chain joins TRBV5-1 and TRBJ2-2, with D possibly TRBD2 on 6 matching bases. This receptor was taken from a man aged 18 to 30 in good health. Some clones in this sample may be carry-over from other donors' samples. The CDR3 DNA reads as TGCGCCAGCAGCCCCCTGGGGGGACCGAACACCGGGGAGCTGTTTTTT. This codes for CASSPLGGPNTGELFF.